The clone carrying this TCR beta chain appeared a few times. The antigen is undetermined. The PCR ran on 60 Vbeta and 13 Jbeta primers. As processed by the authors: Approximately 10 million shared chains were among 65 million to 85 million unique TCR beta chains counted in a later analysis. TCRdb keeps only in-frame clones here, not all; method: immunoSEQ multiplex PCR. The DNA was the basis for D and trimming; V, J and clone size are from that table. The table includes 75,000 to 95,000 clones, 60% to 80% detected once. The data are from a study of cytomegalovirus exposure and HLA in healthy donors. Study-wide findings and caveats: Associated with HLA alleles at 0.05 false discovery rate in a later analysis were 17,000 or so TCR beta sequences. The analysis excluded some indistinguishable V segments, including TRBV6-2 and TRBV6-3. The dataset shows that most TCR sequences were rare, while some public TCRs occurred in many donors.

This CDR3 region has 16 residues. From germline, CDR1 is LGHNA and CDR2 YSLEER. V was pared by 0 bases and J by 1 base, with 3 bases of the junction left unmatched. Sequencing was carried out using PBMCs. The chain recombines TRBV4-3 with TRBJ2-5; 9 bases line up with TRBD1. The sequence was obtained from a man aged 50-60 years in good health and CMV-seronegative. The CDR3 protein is CASSQEGQGPQETQYF. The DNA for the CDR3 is TGCGCCAGCAGCCAAGAGGGACAGGGACCCCAAGAGACCCAGTACTTC.